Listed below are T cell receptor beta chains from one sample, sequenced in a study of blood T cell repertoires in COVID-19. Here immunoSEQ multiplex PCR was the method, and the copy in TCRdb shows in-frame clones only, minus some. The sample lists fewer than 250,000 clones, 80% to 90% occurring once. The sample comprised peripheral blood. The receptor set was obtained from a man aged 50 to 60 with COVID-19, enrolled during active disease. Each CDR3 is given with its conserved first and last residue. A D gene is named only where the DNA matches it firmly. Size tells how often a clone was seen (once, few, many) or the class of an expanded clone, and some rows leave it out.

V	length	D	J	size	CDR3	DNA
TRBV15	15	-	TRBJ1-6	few	CATSRANRPNSPLHF	TGTGCCACCAGCAGAGCAAACAGGCCGAATTCACCCCTCCACTTT
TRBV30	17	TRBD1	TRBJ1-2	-	CAWSVMEEGARSYGYTF	TGTGCCTGGAGTGTAATGGAGGAGGGGGCACGGAGCTATGGCTACACCTTC
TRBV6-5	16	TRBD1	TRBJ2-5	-	CASSSQGAGFGETQYF	TGTGCCAGCAGTTCTCAGGGGGCTGGGTTCGGGGAGACCCAGTACTTC
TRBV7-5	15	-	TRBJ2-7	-	CARSDRDKDSYEQYF	TGTGCCAGAAGCGACCGGGACAAGGATTCCTACGAGCAGTACTTC
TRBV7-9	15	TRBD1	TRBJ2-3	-	CASTPGQGNTDTQYF	TGTGCCAGCACTCCCGGACAGGGGAACACAGATACGCAGTATTTT
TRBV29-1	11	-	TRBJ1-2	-	CSVFFNYGYTF	TGCAGCGTTTTCTTTAACTATGGCTACACCTTC
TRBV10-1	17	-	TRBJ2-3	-	CASSESTAGKTHDTQYF	TGCGCCAGCAGTGAGTCGACGGCAGGCAAAACCCACGATACGCAGTATTTT
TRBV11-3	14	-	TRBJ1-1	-	CASSPGRGNTEAFF	TGTGCCAGCAGCCCCGGCAGGGGAAACACTGAAGCTTTCTTT
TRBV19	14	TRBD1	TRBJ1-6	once	CASSRGRGRSPLHF	TGTGCCAGTAGTAGAGGCAGGGGGCGTTCACCCCTCCACTTT
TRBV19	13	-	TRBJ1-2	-	CASSQATNYGYTF	TGTGCCAGTAGTCAGGCGACTAACTATGGCTACACCTTC
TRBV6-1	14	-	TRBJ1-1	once	CASSEYRSNTEAFF	TGTGCCAGCAGTGAATACCGGTCTAACACTGAAGCTTTCTTT
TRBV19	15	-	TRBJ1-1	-	CASSRVGGAHTEAFF	TGTGCCAGTAGTCGTGTAGGGGGGGCGCACACTGAAGCTTTCTTT
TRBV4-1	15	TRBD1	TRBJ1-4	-	CASSQPTGANEKLFF	TGCGCCAGCAGCCAACCGACAGGGGCTAATGAAAAACTGTTTTTT
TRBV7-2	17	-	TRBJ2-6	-	CASSLVVGAPGANVLTF	TGTGCCAGCAGCTTAGTGGTAGGAGCCCCTGGGGCCAACGTCCTGACTTTC
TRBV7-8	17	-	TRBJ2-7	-	CAKTLGATEGPTYEQYF	TGTGCCAAAACATTAGGGGCGACGGAGGGGCCTACCTACGAGCAGTACTTC
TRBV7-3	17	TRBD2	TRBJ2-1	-	CASSPQSSGGRYNEQFF	TGTGCCAGCAGCCCACAATCTAGCGGGGGCCGCTACAATGAGCAGTTCTTC
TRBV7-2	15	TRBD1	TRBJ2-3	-	CASSIDRGRTDTQYF	TGTGCCAGCAGCATAGACAGGGGGCGAACAGATACGCAGTATTTT
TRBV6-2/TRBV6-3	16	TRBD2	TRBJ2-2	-	CASSTSGGRNTGELFF	TGTGCCAGCAGTACTAGCGGGGGCAGGAACACCGGGGAGCTGTTTTTT
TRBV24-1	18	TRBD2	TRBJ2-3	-	CATSDSLAGYPSTDTQYF	TGTGCCACCAGTGATAGCCTAGCGGGGTACCCATCCACAGATACGCAGTATTTT
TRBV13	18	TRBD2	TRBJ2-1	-	CASSLGGLAGLSYNEQFF	TGTGCCAGCAGCTTAGGGGGGCTAGCGGGCCTCTCCTACAATGAGCAGTTCTTC
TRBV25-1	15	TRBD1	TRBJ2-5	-	CASSESGGAGETQYF	TGTGCCAGCAGTGAGTCAGGGGGCGCGGGGGAGACCCAGTACTTC
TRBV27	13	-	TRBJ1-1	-	CASSLVGRDSPFF	TGTGCCAGCAGTTTAGTCGGCAGGGATTCACCTTTCTTT
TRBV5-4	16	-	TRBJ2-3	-	CASSLGGQVPTDTQYF	TGTGCCAGCAGCTTGGGAGGGCAGGTACCCACAGATACGCAGTATTTT
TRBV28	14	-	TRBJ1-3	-	CASRTPVGGNTIYF	TGTGCCAGCAGAACGCCGGTTGGTGGAAACACCATATATTTT
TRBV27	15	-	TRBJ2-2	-	CASSWTGPDTGGLFF	TGTGCCAGCAGTTGGACAGGACCCGACACCGGGGGGCTGTTTTTT
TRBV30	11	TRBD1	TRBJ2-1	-	CAWIRGTEQFF	TGTGCCTGGATCAGGGGGACTGAGCAGTTCTTC
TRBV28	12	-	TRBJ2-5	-	CASRVSVETQYF	TGTGCCAGCAGGGTATCGGTAGAGACCCAGTACTTC